The clone carrying this T cell receptor beta chain was recorded at least ten times. Its antigen remains unidentified. One end of the junction fails to match germline, which may point to a read error. The data originate from a study of read filtering for tumor transcriptome and immune sequencing. Study details: By R-ISS, stages I, II and III held about 8, 15 and 7 patients. Whole-transcriptome libraries were prepared after DNase treatment. RNA-seq yielded only roughly 85 to 1,400 TCR reads, IR-seq about 3.5 to 11 million. General observations from the study: The CD138-negative fraction was mixed bone marrow immune cells, not pure T cells.

The CDR3 spans 13 residues. CDR1 LNHDA and CDR2 SQIVND come from the germline V gene (reference sequence). From approximately 400 ng of RNA, a library with molecular barcoded alpha/delta and beta/gamma adaptors was made. A single record per CDR3 protein comes from TCRdb applying MiXCR to the reads. This sample has 90,000 to 95,000 distinct CDR3 sequences, with around a fifth found just once. The source of this sequence is a donor at least 40 years old with multiple myeloma. Sequences were obtained from a population of CD138-negative cells sorted from bone marrow. The chain has TRBV19 and TRBJ2-1; 7 nucleotides agree with TRBD2. CDR3 nucleotides: TGTGCCAGTAGTCTCCTCGGCGACGGGAGGCAGCTCTTC. Translated: CASSLLGDGRQLF. The variable domain in full, completed from reference TRBV19 and TRBJ2-1, reads DGGITQSPKYLFRKEGQNVTLSCEQNLNHDAMYWYRQDPGQGLRLIYYSQIVNDFQKGDIAEGYSVSREKKESFPLTVTSAQKNPTAFYLCASSLLGDGRQLFGPGTRLTVL.